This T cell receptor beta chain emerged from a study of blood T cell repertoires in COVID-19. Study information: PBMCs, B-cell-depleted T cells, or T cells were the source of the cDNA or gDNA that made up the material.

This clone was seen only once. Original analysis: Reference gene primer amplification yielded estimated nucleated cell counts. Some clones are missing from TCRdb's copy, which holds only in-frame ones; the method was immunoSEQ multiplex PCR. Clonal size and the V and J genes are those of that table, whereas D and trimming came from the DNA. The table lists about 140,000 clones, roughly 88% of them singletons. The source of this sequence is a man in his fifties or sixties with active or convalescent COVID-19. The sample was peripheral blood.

The CDR3 sequence: CASSLPRQGAGGELFF. CDR3 in DNA: TGTGCCAGCAGCTTACCCCGACAGGGGGCTGGCGGGGAGCTGTTTTTT. This chain connects TRBV11-3 to TRBJ2-2; 10 nucleotides line up with TRBD1. Germline V gives CDR1 SGHNT, CDR2 YENEEA. Trimming took 2 bases from V and 7 from J; bases not matched to a gene: 7. The CDR3 length is 16 residues.